The entry below describes one TCR beta chain. The antigen is unknown. A junction end diverges from the germline sequence, so it may reflect a read error. This sample was included in a study of tumor-infiltrating lymphocytes in primary liver carcinoma. Study-wide background: Measuring about 4.2 to 11 cm across, the tumors were staged as T1-T3 N0M0.

Starting material of around 460 ng total RNA yielded TCR beta cDNA via a constant-region primer. Library construction for TCR beta comprised three nested multiplex PCR rounds performed with slightly modified ARM-PCR. The first two PCR rounds used TRBV1-TRBV30 primers with a Cbeta primer, roughly 10 cycles each. TCRdb fed the multiplex PCR reads into MiXCR, producing one record per CDR3 protein. The sample has about 320,000 distinct CDR3 sequences, more than 55% seen once. General observations from the study: The 250 largest clones made up significantly more of tumor than blood repertoires (p = 0.039).

The germline V gene has CDR1 SGHAT and CDR2 FQNNGV. The CDR3 has 14 residues. The source of the blood RNA was unsorted whole blood, and germline DNA was extracted as well. Patients were chronically HBV-infected and treatment-naive. The chain carries TRBV11-2 and TRBJ2-1; D may be TRBD1 or TRBD2 (5 bases each). The origin of this receptor is a woman in her 30s with primary liver carcinoma and hepatitis B virus infection. The material sequenced was peripheral blood. CDR3 sequence: CAISLGTEHNEQFF. The CDR3 nucleotides are TGTGCCATCAGCCTAGGGACGGAACACAATGAGCAGTTCTTC.